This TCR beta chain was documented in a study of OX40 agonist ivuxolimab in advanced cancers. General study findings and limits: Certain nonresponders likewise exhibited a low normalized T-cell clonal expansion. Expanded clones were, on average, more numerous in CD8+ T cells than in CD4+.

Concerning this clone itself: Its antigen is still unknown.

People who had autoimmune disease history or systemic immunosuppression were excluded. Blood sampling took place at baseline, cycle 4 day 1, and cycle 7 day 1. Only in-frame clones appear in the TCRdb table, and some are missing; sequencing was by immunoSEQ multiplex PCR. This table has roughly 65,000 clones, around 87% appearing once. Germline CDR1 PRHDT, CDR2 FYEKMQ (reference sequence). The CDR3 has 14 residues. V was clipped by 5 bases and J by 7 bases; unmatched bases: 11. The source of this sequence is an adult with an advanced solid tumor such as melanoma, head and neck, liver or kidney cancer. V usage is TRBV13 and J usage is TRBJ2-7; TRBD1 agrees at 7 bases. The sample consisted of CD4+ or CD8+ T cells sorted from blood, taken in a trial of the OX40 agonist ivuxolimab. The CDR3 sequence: CASSATGRSGEQYF. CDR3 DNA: TGTGCCAGCAGCGCGACAGGGCGGAGTGGGGAGCAGTACTTC.